This T cell receptor (beta chain) was recorded in a study of blood T cell repertoires in COVID-19. Using immunoSEQ multiplex PCR, the repertoire was profiled, and TCRdb retains in-frame clones only, with some absent. The sample yields more than 200,000 clones, approximately 88% seen once. This clone showed up just once. The CDR3 is made up of 18 amino acids. Germline V lookup: CDR1 MNHNS, CDR2 SASEGT. The trim removed 4 bases at V and 5 bases at J, leaving 16 bases unmatched. The chain has TRBV6-1 and TRBJ1-2; TRBD1 matches 10 bases. The sequenced material came from peripheral blood. The sequence was obtained from a human donor in a cohort sampled during active COVID-19. The CDR3: CASSAIRDRGIGGYGYTF. CDR3 DNA sequence: TGTGCCAGCAGTGCAATCCGGGACAGGGGAATCGGGGGGTATGGCTACACCTTC.